The entry below describes one TCR beta chain. Trimming stripped 0 bases from V and 6 bases from J, with 9 bases between. CDR3 length equals 13 residues. Germline V lookup: CDR1 SGDLS, CDR2 YYNGEE. This specimen comes from a study of OX40 agonist ivuxolimab in advanced cancers. Produced via immunoSEQ multiplex PCR; TCRdb's table is partial and in-frame only. Of about 26,000 clones in the sample, 75% to 85% were seen once. The receptor comes from an adult with an advanced solid tumor such as melanoma, head and neck, liver or kidney cancer. The specimen comprised CD4+ or CD8+ T cells sorted from blood, sampled in a trial of the OX40 agonist ivuxolimab. The chain couples TRBV9 to TRBJ1-2; no clear D gene. The CDR3 region has the DNA TGTGCCAGCAGCGTAGGGGCGCGAGATGGCTACACCTTC. Its protein product is CASSVGARDGYTF.